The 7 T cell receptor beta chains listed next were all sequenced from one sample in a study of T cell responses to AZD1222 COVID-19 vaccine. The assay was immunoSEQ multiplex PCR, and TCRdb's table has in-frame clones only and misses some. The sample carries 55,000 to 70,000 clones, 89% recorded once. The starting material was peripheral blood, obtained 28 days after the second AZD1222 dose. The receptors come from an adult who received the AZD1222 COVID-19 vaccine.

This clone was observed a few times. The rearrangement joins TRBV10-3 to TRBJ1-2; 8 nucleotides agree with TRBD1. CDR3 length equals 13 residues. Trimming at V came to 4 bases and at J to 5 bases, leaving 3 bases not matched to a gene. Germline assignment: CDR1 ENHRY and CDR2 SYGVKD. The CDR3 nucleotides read TGTGCCATCAGTGGGGGACAGGATTATGGCTACACCTTC. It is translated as CAISGGQDYGYTF.

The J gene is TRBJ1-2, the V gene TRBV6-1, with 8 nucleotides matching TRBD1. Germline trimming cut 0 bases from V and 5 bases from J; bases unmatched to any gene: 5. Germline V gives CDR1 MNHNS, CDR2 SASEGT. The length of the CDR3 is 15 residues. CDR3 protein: CASSEATGARYGYTF. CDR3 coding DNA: TGTGCCAGCAGTGAAGCGACAGGGGCTCGATATGGCTACACCTTC.

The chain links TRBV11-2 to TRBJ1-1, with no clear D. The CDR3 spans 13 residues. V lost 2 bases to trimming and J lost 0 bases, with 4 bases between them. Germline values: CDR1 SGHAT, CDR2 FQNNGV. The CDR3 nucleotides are TGTGCCAGCAGCTTATACGTGAACACTGAAGCTTTCTTT. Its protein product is CASSLYVNTEAFF. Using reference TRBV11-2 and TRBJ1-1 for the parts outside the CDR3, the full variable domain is EAGVAQSPRYKIIEKRQSVAFWCNPISGHATLYWYQQILGQGPKLLIQFQNNGVVDDSQLPKDRFSAERLKGVDSTLKIQPAKLEDSAVYLCASSLYVNTEAFFGQGTRLTVV.

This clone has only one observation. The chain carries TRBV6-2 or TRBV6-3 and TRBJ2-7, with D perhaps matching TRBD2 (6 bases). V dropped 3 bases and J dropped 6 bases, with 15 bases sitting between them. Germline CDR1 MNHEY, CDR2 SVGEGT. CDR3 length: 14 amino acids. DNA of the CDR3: TGTGCCAGCAGTTATGGACTAATTGTCGGCGAGCAGTACTTC. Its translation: CASSYGLIVGEQYF.

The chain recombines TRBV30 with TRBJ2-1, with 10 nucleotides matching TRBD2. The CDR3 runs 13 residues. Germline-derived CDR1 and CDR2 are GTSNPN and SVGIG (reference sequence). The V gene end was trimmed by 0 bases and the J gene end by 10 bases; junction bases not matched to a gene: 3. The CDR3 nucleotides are TGTGCCTGGAGTGTCTCTAGCGGGGGCGAGCAGTTCTTC. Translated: CAWSVSSGGEQFF.

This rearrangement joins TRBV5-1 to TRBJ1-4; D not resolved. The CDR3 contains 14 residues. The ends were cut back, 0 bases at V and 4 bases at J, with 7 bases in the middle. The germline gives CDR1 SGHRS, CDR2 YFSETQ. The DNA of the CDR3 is TGCGCCAGCAGCTTGGACAGCCTTAATGAAAAACTGTTTTTT. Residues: CASSLDSLNEKLFF.

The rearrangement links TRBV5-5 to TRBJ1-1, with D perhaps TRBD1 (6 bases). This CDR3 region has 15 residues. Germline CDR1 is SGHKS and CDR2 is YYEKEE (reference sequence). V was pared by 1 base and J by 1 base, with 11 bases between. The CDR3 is CASSLFQGTNTEAFF. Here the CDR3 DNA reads TGTGCCAGCAGCTTGTTTCAGGGGACGAACACTGAAGCTTTCTTT.